This T cell receptor beta chain appears in the sequencing data of a study of Tregs in tolerant kidney transplant recipients (dated by TCRdb to about 2019). Background for the entire study: TCRbeta sequencing was used in the study to identify donor-specific regulatory T cells before combined kidney and bone marrow transplantation, and the identified cells were then tracked after transplant.

For TCRbeta CDR3 sequencing, genomic DNA from the sorted cells was extracted using the QIAGEN DNeasy Blood and Tissue Kit. Through immunoSEQ, high-throughput TCRbeta CDR3 sequencing was done commercially, including PCR amplification with internal controls and bias correction. Processing in the source paper ran as follows. A unique productive TCRbeta sequence was defined by the CDR3 nucleotide sequence when primers matched, and otherwise by the CDR3 amino acid sequence together with the Vbeta and Jbeta genes. Sorting error was corrected by removing sequences shared between sorted populations at a frequency ratio of 2:1 or less, and the remaining shared sequences were assigned to the higher population. Sequences were defined as donor-reactive when expanded at least 5-fold in CFSE-low cells versus unstimulated cells and present at a frequency of at least 0.01% in CFSE-low cells. Jensen-Shannon divergence calculated on the top 100 TCRbeta sequences ranked by frequency was used to measure repertoire divergence. When a sample had multiple sequencing runs, each run was corrected for sorting error separately and the runs were then pooled. TCRdb limited this immuneACCESS table to in-frame rearrangements with V and J called. A share of clones is missing; checked studies link under half to unresolved V genes, and the rest is unexplained. The V and J calls and clone size come from that table; D and trimming were worked out from the DNA. Here the sample has about 52,000 clones; 91% occur a single time. 13% to 15% of the sample goes to the ten largest clones.

The study at large found these results: Biological reproducibility was not examined directly, but technical replication error appeared to be minimal. The study was constrained by small patient numbers, and validation of the findings is required in larger populations and under other immunosuppression protocols. Expanding Tregs with activated donor B cells appeared to identify the most biologically relevant and donor-specific TCRbeta repertoire. Because the PCR primers were changed over time for some patients, nucleotide-level comparison could not be performed across the samples from those patients. Donor-specific Treg expansion exceeded global Treg expansion in tolerant patients, suggesting antigen-driven rather than nonspecific expansion.

Comments on this clone: The antigen this receptor binds is unknown. No base-level quality is on record; no much larger clone is a single base apart.

The transplants used related donors with nonmyeloablative bone marrow transplantation, and mixed chimerism in the human trials was transient. Thawed PBMCs were FACS-sorted into unstimulated Tregs (CD4+CD25+CD127-), CD4+ non-Tregs (CD4+CD25-), CD4 cells and CD8 cells. A few combined kidney and bone marrow transplant recipients from the ITN036ST trial were included as patients, and samples were available only from these trial subjects. Healthy control blood was separated into PBMCs by Ficoll density gradient and cryopreserved, and patient PBMCs were collected both before and after transplant. The source is a human patient who received a combined kidney and bone marrow transplant. After a transplant, not all T cells may be the patient's own; some may come from the graft donor. The sequencing here drew on CD8+ T cells from blood (PBMCs), taken 24 months after the transplant.

The CDR3 sequence is CASRRGLAGANEQFF. The DNA sequence is as follows: TGTGCCAGCAGACGAGGACTAGCGGGAGCCAATGAGCAGTTCTTC. The rearrangement joined TRBV7-3 to TRBJ2-1, with 13 bases matching TRBD2. The junction shows trimming of 6 bases on V and 6 bases on J, and the gene matches do not reach 5 bases of it. CDR1 SGHTA and CDR2 FQGTGA are derived from the germline V gene. Measured from the cysteine to the phenylalanine, the CDR3 is 15 residues long. Only the CDR3 DNA stays, 45 bases, in frame from base 1.